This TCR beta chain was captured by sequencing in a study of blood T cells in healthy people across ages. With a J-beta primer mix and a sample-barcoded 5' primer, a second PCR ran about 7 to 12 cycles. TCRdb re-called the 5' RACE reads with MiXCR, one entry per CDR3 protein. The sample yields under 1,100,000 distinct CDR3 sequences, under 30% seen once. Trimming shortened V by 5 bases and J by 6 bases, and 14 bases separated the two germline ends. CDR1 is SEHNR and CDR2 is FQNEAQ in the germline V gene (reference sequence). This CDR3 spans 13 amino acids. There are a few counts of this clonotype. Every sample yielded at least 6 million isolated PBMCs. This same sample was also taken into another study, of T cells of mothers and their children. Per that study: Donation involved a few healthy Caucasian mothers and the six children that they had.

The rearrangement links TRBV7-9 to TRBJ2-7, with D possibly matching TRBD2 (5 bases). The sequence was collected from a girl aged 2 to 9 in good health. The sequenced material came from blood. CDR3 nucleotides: TGTGCCAGCAGCCCCCCGTCAGGACTCGAGCAGTACTTC. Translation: CASSPPSGLEQYF.